This TCR beta chain originates from a study of blood T cell repertoires in COVID-19. Turning to the study itself: COVID-19 samples from acute and convalescent phases originated in the United States, Italy and Spain.

The length of the CDR3 is 15 residues. Looked up from germline, CDR1 is MNHEY and CDR2 is SVGAGI. Trimming removed 5 bases from V and 4 bases from J; junction bases left unmatched: 5. This study enrolled people aged roughly 18 to 100 from roughly 22 US geographic areas. Researchers sorted participants into cohorts using their self-reported clinical history. Within the 2 weeks before study entry, each person in the exposed group met a COVID-19 case. Profiled with immunoSEQ multiplex PCR; TCRdb holds only in-frame clones, not every one. The table has hundreds of thousands of clones, about nine tenths seen once.

The origin of this receptor is a woman aged 50 to 60 who had been exposed to COVID-19. What was sequenced was PBMCs or T cells enriched from blood (not recorded which). The chain couples TRBV6-5 to TRBJ1-1; 12 nucleotides line up with TRBD1. The CDR3 bases are TGTGCCAGCAGTAGGGACAGGGGGCTTGGCACTGAAGCTTTCTTT. Translating gives CASSRDRGLGTEAFF.